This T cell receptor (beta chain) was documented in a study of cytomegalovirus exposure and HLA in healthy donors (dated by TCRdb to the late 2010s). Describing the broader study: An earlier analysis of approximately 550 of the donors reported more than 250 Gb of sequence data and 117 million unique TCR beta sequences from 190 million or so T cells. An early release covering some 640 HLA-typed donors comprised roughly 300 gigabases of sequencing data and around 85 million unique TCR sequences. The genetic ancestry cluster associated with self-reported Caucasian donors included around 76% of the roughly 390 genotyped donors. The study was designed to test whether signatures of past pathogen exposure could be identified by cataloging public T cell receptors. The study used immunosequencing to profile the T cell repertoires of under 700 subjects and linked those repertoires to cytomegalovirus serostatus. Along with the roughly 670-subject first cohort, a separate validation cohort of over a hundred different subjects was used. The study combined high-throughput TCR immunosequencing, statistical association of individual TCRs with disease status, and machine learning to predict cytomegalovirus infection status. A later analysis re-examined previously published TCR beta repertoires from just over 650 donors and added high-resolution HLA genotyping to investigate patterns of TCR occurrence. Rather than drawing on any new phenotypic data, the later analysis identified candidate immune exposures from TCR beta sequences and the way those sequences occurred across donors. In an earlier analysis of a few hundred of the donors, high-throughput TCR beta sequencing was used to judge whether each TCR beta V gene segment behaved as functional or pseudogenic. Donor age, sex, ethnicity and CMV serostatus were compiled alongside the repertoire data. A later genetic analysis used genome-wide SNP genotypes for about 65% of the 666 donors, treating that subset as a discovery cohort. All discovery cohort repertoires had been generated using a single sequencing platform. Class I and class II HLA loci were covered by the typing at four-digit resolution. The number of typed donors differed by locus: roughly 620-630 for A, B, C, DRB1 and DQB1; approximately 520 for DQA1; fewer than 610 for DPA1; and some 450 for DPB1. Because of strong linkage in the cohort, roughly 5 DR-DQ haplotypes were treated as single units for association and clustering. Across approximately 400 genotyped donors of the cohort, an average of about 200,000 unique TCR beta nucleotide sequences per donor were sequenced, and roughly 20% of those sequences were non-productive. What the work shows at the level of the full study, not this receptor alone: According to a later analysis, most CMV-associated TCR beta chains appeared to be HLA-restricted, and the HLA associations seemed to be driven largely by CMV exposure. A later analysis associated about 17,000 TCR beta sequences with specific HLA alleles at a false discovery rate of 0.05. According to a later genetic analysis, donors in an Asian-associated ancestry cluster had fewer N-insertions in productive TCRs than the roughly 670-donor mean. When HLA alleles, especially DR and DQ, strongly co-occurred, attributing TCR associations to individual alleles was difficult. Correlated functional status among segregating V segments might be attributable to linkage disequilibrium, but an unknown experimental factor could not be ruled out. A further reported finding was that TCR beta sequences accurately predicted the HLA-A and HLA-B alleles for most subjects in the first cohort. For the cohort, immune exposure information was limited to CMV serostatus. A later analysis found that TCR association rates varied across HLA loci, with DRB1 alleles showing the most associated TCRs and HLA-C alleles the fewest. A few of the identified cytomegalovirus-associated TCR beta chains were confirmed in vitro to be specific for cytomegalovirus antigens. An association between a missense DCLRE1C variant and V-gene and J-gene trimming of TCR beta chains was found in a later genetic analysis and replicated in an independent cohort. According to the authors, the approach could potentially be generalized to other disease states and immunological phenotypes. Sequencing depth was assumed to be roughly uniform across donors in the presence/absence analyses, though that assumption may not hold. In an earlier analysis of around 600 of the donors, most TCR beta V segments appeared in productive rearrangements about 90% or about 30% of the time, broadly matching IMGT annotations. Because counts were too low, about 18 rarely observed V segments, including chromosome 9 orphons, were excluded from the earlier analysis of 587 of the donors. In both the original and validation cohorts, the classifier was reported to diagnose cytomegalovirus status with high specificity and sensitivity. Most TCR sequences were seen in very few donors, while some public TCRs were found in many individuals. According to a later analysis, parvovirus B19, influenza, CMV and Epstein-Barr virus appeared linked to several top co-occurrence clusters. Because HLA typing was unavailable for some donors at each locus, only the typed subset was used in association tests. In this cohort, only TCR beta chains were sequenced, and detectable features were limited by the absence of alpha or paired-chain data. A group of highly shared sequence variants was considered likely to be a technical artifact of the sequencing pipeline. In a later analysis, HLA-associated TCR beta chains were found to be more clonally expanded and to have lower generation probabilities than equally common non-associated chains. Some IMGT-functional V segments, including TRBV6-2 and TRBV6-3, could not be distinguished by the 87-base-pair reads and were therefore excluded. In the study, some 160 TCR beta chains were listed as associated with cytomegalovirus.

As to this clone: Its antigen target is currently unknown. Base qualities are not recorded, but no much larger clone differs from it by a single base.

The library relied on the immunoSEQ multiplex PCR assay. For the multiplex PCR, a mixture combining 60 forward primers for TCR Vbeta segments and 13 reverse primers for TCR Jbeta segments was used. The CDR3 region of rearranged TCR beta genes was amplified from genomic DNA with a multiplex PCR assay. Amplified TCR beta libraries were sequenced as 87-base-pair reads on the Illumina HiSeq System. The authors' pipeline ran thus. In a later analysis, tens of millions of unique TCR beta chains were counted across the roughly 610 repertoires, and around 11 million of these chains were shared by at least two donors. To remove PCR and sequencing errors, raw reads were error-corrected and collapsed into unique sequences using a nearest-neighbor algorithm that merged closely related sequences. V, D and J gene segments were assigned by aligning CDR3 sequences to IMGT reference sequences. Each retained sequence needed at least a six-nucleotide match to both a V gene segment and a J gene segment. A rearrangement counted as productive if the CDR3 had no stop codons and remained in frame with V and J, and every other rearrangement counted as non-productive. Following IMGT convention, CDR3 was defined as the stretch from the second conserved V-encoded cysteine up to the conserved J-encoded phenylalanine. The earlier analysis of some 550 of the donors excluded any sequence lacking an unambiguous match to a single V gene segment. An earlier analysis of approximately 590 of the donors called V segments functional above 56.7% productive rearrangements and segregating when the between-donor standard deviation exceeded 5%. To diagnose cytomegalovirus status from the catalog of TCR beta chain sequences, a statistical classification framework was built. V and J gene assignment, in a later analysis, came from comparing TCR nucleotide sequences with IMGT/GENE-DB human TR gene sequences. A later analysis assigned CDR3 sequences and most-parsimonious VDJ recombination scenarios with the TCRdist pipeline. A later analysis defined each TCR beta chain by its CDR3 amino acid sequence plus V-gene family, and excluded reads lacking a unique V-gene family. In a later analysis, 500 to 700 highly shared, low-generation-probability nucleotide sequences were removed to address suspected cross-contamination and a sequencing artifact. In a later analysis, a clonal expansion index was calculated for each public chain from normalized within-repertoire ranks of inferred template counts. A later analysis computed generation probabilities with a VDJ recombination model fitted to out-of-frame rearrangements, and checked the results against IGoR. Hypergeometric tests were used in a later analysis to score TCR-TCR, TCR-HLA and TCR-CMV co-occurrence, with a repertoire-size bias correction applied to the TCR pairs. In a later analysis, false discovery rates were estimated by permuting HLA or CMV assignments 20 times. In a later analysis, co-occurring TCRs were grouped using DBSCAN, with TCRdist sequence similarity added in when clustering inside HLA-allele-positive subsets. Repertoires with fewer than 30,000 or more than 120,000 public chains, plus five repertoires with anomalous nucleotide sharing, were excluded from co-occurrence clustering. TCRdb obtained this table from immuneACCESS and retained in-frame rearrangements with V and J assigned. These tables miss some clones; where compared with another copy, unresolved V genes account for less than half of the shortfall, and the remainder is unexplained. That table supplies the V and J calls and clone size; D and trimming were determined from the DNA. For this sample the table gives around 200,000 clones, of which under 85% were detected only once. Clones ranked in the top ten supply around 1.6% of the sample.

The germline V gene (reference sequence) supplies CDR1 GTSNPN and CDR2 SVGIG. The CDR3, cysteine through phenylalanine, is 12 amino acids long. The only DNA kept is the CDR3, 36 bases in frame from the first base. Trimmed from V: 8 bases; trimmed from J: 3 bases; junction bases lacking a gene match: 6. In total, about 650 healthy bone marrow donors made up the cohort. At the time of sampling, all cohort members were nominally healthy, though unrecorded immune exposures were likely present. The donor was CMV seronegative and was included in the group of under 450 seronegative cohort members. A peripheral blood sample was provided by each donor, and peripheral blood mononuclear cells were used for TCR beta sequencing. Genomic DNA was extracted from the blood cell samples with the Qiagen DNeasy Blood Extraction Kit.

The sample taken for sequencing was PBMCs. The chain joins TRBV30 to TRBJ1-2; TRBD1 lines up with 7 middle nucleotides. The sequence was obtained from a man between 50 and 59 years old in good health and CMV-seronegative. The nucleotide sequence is TGTGCCCAGGGGGAAGGGGACTATGGCTACACCTTC. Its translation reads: CAQGEGDYGYTF.